This passage covers 27 T cell receptor beta chains from one sample sequenced in a study of OX40 agonist ivuxolimab in advanced cancers. Method: immunoSEQ multiplex PCR; TCRdb's copy keeps in-frame clones and lacks some. The data contain about 43,000 clones, approximately 91% of them singletons. The sample was CD4+ or CD8+ T cells sorted from blood, taken in a trial of the OX40 agonist ivuxolimab. The receptor set was obtained from an adult with an advanced solid tumor such as melanoma, head and neck, liver or kidney cancer.

The V and J genes are TRBV6-5 and TRBJ2-1; no firm D call. The V end was cut by 0 bases, the J end by 4 bases, with 10 bases between. The V gene's germline CDR1 is MNHEY and CDR2 SVGAGI. The CDR3 length is 15 residues. This CDR3 is CASSYSTPPYNEQFF. The DNA for the CDR3 is TGTGCCAGCAGTTACTCGACCCCTCCTTACAATGAGCAGTTCTTC.

This chain joins TRBV5-6 and TRBJ1-2; D unclear. The CDR3 loop spans 13 amino acids. CDR1 and CDR2 from the germline V gene are SGHDT and YYEEEE. Trimming took 0 bases from V and 4 from J, leaving 7 bases between them. DNA for the CDR3: TGTGCCAGCAGCTTGGGTGGGTTCTATGGCTACACCTTC. It is translated as CASSLGGFYGYTF.

The J gene is TRBJ2-5, the V gene TRBV18; a weak D match, TRBD2 (5 bases). The J call is doubtful: the DNA matches TRBJ2-7 better. There are 16 residues in the CDR3. The germline CDR1 and CDR2 sequences are KGHSH and LQKENI. The CDR3 region is CASSPHPAGPSNEQYF. CDR3 bases: TGTGCCAGCTCACCACACCCGGCGGGTCCGTCTAACGAGCAGTACTTC.

The chain employs TRBV21-1 and TRBJ2-5. TRBV21-1 is marked as a pseudogene. This CDR3 region has 12 residues. The CDR3 DNA is TGTGCCAGCAGCAAAGTTTGGGAGACCCAGTACTTC. Translation: CASSKVWETQYF.

The chain combines TRBV9 with TRBJ2-7; TRBD1 is a possible D gene (5 bases). V lost 0 bases and J 3 bases, leaving 10 bases between the germline ends. Germline loops: CDR1 SGDLS, CDR2 YYNGEE. This CDR3 comprises 14 residues. The CDR3 nucleotides are TGTGCCAGCAGCGTAGGCGAGACAGTCTACGAGCAGTACTTC. Its translation is CASSVGETVYEQYF.

The chain recombines TRBV5-1 with TRBJ1-1; TRBD1 agrees at 7 bases. The CDR3 spans 15 residues. Germline lookup yields CDR1 SGHRS and CDR2 YFSETQ. J was trimmed by 0 bases and V by 4 bases; bases with no gene match: 6. This chain's CDR3 is CASSPLTGMNTEAFF. The CDR3, as DNA: TGCGCCAGCAGCCCACTGACAGGGATGAACACTGAAGCTTTCTTT.

By frequency in the sample, this clone is large. The chain has TRBV2 and TRBJ2-3; D is unresolved. The CDR3 is 11 residues long. With 6 bases removed from V and 2 bases from J, the gap between germline ends came to 3 bases. CDR1 SNHLY and CDR2 FYNNEI come from the germline V gene. Here the CDR3 reads CASRATDTQYF. CDR3 bases: TGTGCCAGCAGGGCCACAGATACGCAGTATTTT.

In DNA, the CDR3 is TGTGCCAGCAGCCTCCTTCTCGTCAGCGCGGAGACCCAGTACTTC. Translating gives CASSLLLVSAETQYF. V gene TRBV11-1 combines with J gene TRBJ2-5; D gene ambiguous. Trimming took 5 bases from V and 5 from J, leaving 18 bases between them. The CDR3 has 15 amino acids. Looked up from germline, CDR1 is SGHAT and CDR2 is FQDESV (reference sequence).

The V call is TRBV19, the J call TRBJ1-1; 9 nucleotides agree with TRBD1. Germline CDR1 and CDR2: LNHDA and SQIVND (reference sequence). The J segment lost 4 bases and the V segment lost 10 bases, leaving 4 bases of the junction unmatched. The CDR3 contains 12 residues. The CDR3 DNA reads TGTGCCACCACGACAGGGGGCACTGAAGCTTTCTTT. It translates to CATTTGGTEAFF.

The genes are TRBV19 and TRBJ2-2, with unresolved D. The CDR3 is made up of 13 amino acids. Germline V gives CDR1 LNHDA, CDR2 SQIVND (reference sequence). Trimming cost V 1 base and J 9 bases, with 9 bases left between them. This CDR3 reads CASSIVGGRELFF. Here the CDR3 DNA reads TGTGCCAGTAGTATAGTGGGCGGCCGGGAGCTGTTTTTT.

The rearrangement uses TRBV27 and TRBJ2-7, with a tentative D call TRBD1 (5 bases). The V gene lost 0 bases and the J gene lost 2 bases, with 8 bases spanning the gap. The CDR3 length is 14 residues. Germline V gene lookup returns CDR1 MNHEY and CDR2 SMNVEV (reference sequence). The CDR3 coding sequence is TGTGCCAGCAGTTTATCGAAGACAGCCTACGAGCAGTACTTC. Protein: CASSLSKTAYEQYF.

The J gene is TRBJ2-2, the V gene TRBV29-1, with a weak D call TRBD2 (7 bases). The CDR3 is 13 residues long. Per germline, CDR1 SQVTM and CDR2 ANQGSEA. Trimming removed 4 bases from V and 7 bases from J, with 13 bases in between. CDR3 residues: CSVVVGGDGELFF. The CDR3 DNA follows: TGCAGCGTTGTGGTAGGGGGGGACGGGGAGCTGTTTTTT.

The chain recombines TRBV11-2 with TRBJ2-5; D may be TRBD1 (5 bases). Germline loops: CDR1 SGHAT, CDR2 FQNNGV. The V and J ends lost 3 bases and 2 bases respectively, with 13 bases between them. The CDR3 totals 15 residues. CDR3 nucleotide sequence: TGTGCCAGCAGCTTCCTCCAGGGAAAGCAAGAGACCCAGTACTTC. Protein sequence: CASSFLQGKQETQYF.

The chain carries TRBV28 and TRBJ1-4; a weak D match, TRBD1 (6 bases). Per germline, CDR1 MDHEN and CDR2 SYDVKM. The CDR3 runs 15 residues. Between the trimmed V and J ends, which lost 5 bases and 7 bases, there was a span of 17 bases. The CDR3 sequence is CASSLHRDMFEKLFF. The DNA for the CDR3 is TGTGCCAGCAGTCTTCACAGGGATATGTTTGAAAAACTGTTTTTT.

V is TRBV2 and J is TRBJ2-2; D remains unclear. From germline, CDR1 is SNHLY and CDR2 FYNNEI. The CDR3 runs 15 residues. The V end lost 3 bases, the J end lost 2 bases, and 10 bases lay between the germline ends. The CDR3 sequence: CASSDFDINTGELFF. The CDR3 bases are TGTGCCAGCAGTGATTTTGACATTAACACCGGGGAGCTGTTTTTT. Full variable domain (rest looked up from reference TRBV2 and TRBJ2-2): EPEVTQTPSHQVTQMGQEVILRCVPISNHLYFYWYRQILGQKVEFLVSFYNNEISEKSEIFDDQFSVERPDGSNFTLKIRSTKLEDSAMYFCASSDFDINTGELFFGEGSRLTVL.

The count of this clone is one. The chain uses TRBV5-7 and TRBJ1-3, with D hard to call. TRBV5-7 is annotated as an ORF whose role is uncertain. This CDR3 comprises 18 residues. Trimming removed 4 bases from V and 0 bases from J, with 20 bases in between. CDR3 in amino acids: CASSPRRIDPSSGNTIYF. The CDR3 DNA is TGTGCCAGCAGCCCGCGAAGAATCGACCCGAGCTCTGGAAACACCATATATTTT.

The gene calls are TRBV13 and TRBJ1-3; D remains ambiguous. With 5 bases removed from V and 3 bases from J, the gap between germline ends came to 8 bases. CDR1 and CDR2 (germline): PRHDT, FYEKMQ (reference sequence). The CDR3 extends over 13 amino acids. The CDR3 bases are TGTGCCAGCAGCACGACCGATGGAAACACCATATATTTT. Its translation: CASSTTDGNTIYF.

The V call is TRBV6-5, the J call TRBJ2-5; maybe TRBD1 (6 bases). Deletions cut 6 bases from V and 4 bases from J, with 12 bases between. Germline V gene sequence: CDR1 MNHEY, CDR2 SVGAGI. CDR3 length: 13 residues. The CDR3, as DNA: TGTGCCAGCAGCACAGGGTGGAGAGAGACCCAGTACTTC. Translating gives CASSTGWRETQYF.

This rearrangement joins TRBV28 to TRBJ2-1, with TRBD2 matching 9 bases. CDR3 length: 14 residues. The trim removed 7 bases at V and 10 bases at J, leaving 11 bases unmatched. Germline assignment: CDR1 MDHEN and CDR2 SYDVKM. The CDR3 DNA reads as TGTGCCAGCATCGGCGGGGGGGCCTTGAACGAGCAGTTCTTC. It is translated as CASIGGGALNEQFF.

V and J are TRBV28 and TRBJ2-7, with D perhaps assigned TRBD1 or TRBD2 (6 bases each). CDR3 length: 11 residues. V was pared by 8 bases and J by 5 bases, with 10 bases between. Looked up from germline, CDR1 is MDHEN and CDR2 is SYDVKM. As DNA, the CDR3 is TGTGCCAGCCTCGGGGGCCACGAGCAGTACTTC. Protein product: CASLGGHEQYF.

The rearrangement uses TRBV6-6 and TRBJ1-1; no definite D call. The germline V gene has CDR1 MNHNY and CDR2 SVGAGI (reference sequence). The CDR3 loop spans 13 amino acids. Trimming removed 5 bases at V and 5 bases at J, with 12 bases between. The CDR3 DNA reads as TGTGCCAGCAGTCCCTACAGTGGGACTGAAGCTTTCTTT. Encoded protein: CASSPYSGTEAFF.

The chain uses TRBV19 and TRBJ1-5; no clear D gene. CDR1 LNHDA and CDR2 SQIVND come from the germline V gene (reference sequence). The CDR3 covers 13 residues. The V end was cut by 7 bases, the J end by 0 bases, with 7 bases between. CDR3 DNA: TGTGCCAGTACCCCATATAGCAATCAGCCCCAGCATTTT. It is translated as CASTPYSNQPQHF. The full variable domain, completed using reference TRBV19 and TRBJ1-5, is DGGITQSPKYLFRKEGQNVTLSCEQNLNHDAMYWYRQDPGQGLRLIYYSQIVNDFQKGDIAEGYSVSREKKESFPLTVTSAQKNPTAFYLCASTPYSNQPQHFGDGTRLSIL.

The chain couples TRBV27 to TRBJ1-2; 7 bases are shared with TRBD1. V gave up 4 bases and J gave up 0 bases; unmatched junction bases: 8. The CDR3 contains 16 residues. The germline V gene encodes CDR1 MNHEY and CDR2 SMNVEV (reference sequence). The CDR3 region has the DNA TGTGCCAGCAGTTCGACAGGGTCCGCTGCTAACTATGGCTACACCTTC. Its translation: CASSSTGSAANYGYTF.

This clone was seen a single time. The genes are TRBV28 and TRBJ1-5; D remains unclear. The germline V and J ends were trimmed by 4 bases and 3 bases, with 7 bases remaining between them. The CDR3 runs 13 residues. CDR1 and CDR2 from the germline V gene are MDHEN and SYDVKM. The CDR3 loop is CASSYQDNQPQHF. The CDR3 DNA follows: TGTGCCAGCAGTTACCAGGACAATCAGCCCCAGCATTTT.

The chain has TRBV29-1 and TRBJ2-1; the D gene is possibly TRBD1 (6 bases). CDR1 is SQVTM and CDR2 is ANQGSEA in the germline V gene. V was trimmed by 7 bases and J by 6 bases, leaving 16 bases between them. The CDR3 runs 13 residues. CDR3 bases: TGCAGCGCGGTGCTGGGGGCCCCCAATGAGCAGTTCTTC. As protein: CSAVLGAPNEQFF.

The chain links TRBV5-1 to TRBJ2-1; D is unclear. Trimming took 1 base from V and 8 from J, leaving 4 bases between them. This CDR3 has 11 amino acids. Germline V lookup: CDR1 SGHRS, CDR2 YFSETQ. CDR3 sequence reads: CASSLYDEQFF. The CDR3 nucleotides are TGCGCCAGCAGCTTGTATGATGAGCAGTTCTTC.

The chain employs TRBV19 and TRBJ2-7; D is uncertain. V gave up 1 base and J gave up 4 bases, with 8 bases separating them. Germline V gene data show CDR1 as LNHDA and CDR2 as SQIVND (reference sequence). This CDR3 has 13 residues. CDR3 sequence (DNA): TGTGCCAGTAGTATAGGACTGCTATACGAGCAGTACTTC. Translating it yields CASSIGLLYEQYF.